The TCR beta chain described here comes from a study of T-cell memory formation after mild COVID-19 listed by TCRdb under 2021. With respect to the entire study: TCR sequence clusters from the two donors were largely donor specific. Two young, previously healthy adult volunteers, one female and one male, were included in the cohort. In a couple of donors, T-cell clones that expanded and contracted after mild COVID-19 were tracked by sequencing TCRalpha and TCRbeta repertoires over time.

Sequencing was carried out with an Illumina NovaSeq 6000. Using 5'RACE with constant-segment primers, TCRalpha and TCRbeta cDNA libraries were constructed, with sample barcodes and unique molecular identifiers added in the process. Trizol reagent was used to extract RNA from every sample. Libraries were amplified in two PCR steps, with a second sample barcode and Illumina TruSeq adapters added in the second step. Sequencing of the libraries was done on an Illumina NovaSeq, producing 2 x 150 bp paired-end reads. The study's processing was this. The reads were demultiplexed and collapsed into UMI-guided consensus sequences using migec v1.2.7. Using mixcr v2.1.11, the UMI consensuses were aligned to TRA and TRB V and J templates and assembled into clonotypes. Clonotypes were classified as expanded or contracted when called significant by both edgeR and NoisET, with noise models trained on biological replicates. For edgeR calls, a false discovery rate-adjusted p below 0.01 and a log2 fold-change threshold of 1 were applied. PCA with hierarchical clustering of max-normalized trajectories of the 1000 most abundant clonotypes was used as exploratory dynamics analysis. Separately sequenced CD4+ and CD8+ repertoires were used to assign a CD4 or CD8 phenotype to each responding clone. The public reads were run again by TCRdb, first through fastp at Q25 and then through MiXCR, and only productive beta chains were kept. A single entry per CDR3 protein holds the most common genes and DNA from its merged rows. The V and J calls shown here were made by TCRdb, not taken from the authors' results. The sample records about 390,000 distinct CDR3 sequences, about 16% of which are singletons. The ten largest account for under 25% of the sample.

PBMCs were isolated by Ficoll-Paque density gradient centrifugation. In the germline V gene, CDR1 corresponds to SQVTM and CDR2 to ANQGSEA. Trimmed from V: 6 bases; trimmed from J: 3 bases; junction bases lacking a gene match: 4. From its cysteine to its phenylalanine, the CDR3 spans 13 amino acids. Here the CDR3 DNA is all that survives: 39 bases in frame from base 1. Points the paper makes about the study in general: The detection of some responding clones in pre-infection memory suggests that pre-existing cross-reactive memory T cells joined the SARS-CoV-2 response. Clones contracting from day 15 to 85 had balanced CD4/CD8 phenotypes, while a second wave expanding from day 15 to 37 was biased towards CD4+. SARS-CoV-2 specificity was not confirmed for the second-wave clones peaking on day 37. Contracting CD4+ clones turned up mainly in the CM and EM memory subsets, whereas EMRA was where CD8+ clones were enriched. The study covered only a couple of mild cases, and larger cohorts including severe cases with pre-infection samples were considered necessary.

In the case of this clonotype: Its antigen remains unidentified. The input lacks base qualities; no much larger clone sits a single base away.

The receptor chain draws on TRBV29-1 and TRBJ1-5, and 8 junction bases match TRBD1. The sample taken for sequencing was PBMCs or a T cell subset sorted from them (not recorded which). The sequence was obtained from a man younger than 35 who had mild COVID-19 (a few samples of this study predate the infection). The sample titles of this study are shuffled in the database, so cell type and time point are left out; the donor was told from shared clones. The CDR3 protein: CSVSGQVNQPQHF. DNA sequence: TGCAGCGTCTCGGGACAGGTCAATCAGCCCCAGCATTTT.